This T cell receptor (beta chain) was identified in a study of beta chain features in type 1 diabetes. The study, taken as a whole, reports: Using cDNA template may skew counts toward highly expressing activated cells. Patients' naive, central memory and Treg TCRB repertoires seemed closer to one another than those of healthy donors.

This clone was seen a few times. Its matching antigen is unknown. Every bit of the isolated RNA underwent reverse transcription, so sequencing read expressed TCRB transcripts. TCRdb's table, derived via immunoSEQ multiplex PCR, lists solely in-frame clones and lacks some. The sample comprises more than 300,000 clones, about 15% of which are singletons, and about 0.018% rests with the top ten. Using CD45RO/CCR7/CD25/CD127/CD95/CD27, CD4+ naive, central memory, regulatory and stem cell-like memory cells were sorted. V dropped 0 bases and J dropped 8 bases, with 11 bases sitting between them. The germline CDR1 and CDR2 sequences are SGHTA and FQGNSA. This CDR3 has 14 residues.

The rearrangement links TRBV7-2 to TRBJ2-1; D possibly corresponds to TRBD2 (5 bases). The sequence was obtained from a woman in her late teens or twenties in good health. Material: naive CD4+ T cells from blood. This CDR3 reads CASSLASGRDEQFF. Written as DNA, the CDR3 is TGTGCCAGCAGCTTAGCGTCCGGGCGGGATGAGCAGTTCTTC.